The sample holds many counts of the clone carrying this TCR beta chain. Antigen unknown. This entry comes from a study of T-cell reconstitution after alpha-beta-depleted transplantation in children. The study's findings and limits: Expanded clones from the graft, numbering several hundred, reportedly supplied alpha-beta T cells about two months after transplant. Newly produced T cells mostly accounted for T-cell counts and diversity one year post-transplant. Elevated TCRbeta diversity at day 60 was traced, in some patients, to surviving recipient T cells and thymic progenitors.

Unique molecular identifiers were incorporated when the TCRbeta library was constructed. TCRdb processed the PCR reads anew with MiXCR; each CDR3 protein has one entry. Among 280,000 or so distinct CDR3 sequences listed, around a tenth were seen once. In germline, CDR1 is DFQATT, CDR2 SNEGSKA (reference sequence). V dropped 5 bases and J dropped 3 bases, with 7 bases sitting between them. The CDR3 sequence is 11 residues long. The TCR comes from a male patient aged 2 to 9 who had a stem cell transplant for chronic granulomatous disease, so the T cells may come from the graft donor. V is TRBV20-1 and J is TRBJ2-5, with TRBD1 as a possible D gene (6 bases). Sequencing used peripheral blood, obtained 180 days after TCRalphabeta/CD19-depleted stem cell transplant. This CDR3 is CSARDKETQYF. The CDR3 DNA reads as TGCAGTGCTCGGGACAAAGAGACCCAGTACTTC.